The next 9 T cell receptor beta chains were all read from a single sample in a study of regulatory T cells in long-lasting Graves disease. Time point denoted: newly diagnosed GD, antithyroid drugs for less than 3 months. After RNA was extracted from PBMCs, the TCR library was made from it. Both iRepertoire HTBI primers and Arm-PCR of CDR3 regions were used to build the TCR beta libraries. A single record per CDR3 protein comes from TCRdb applying MiXCR to the multiplex PCR reads. The profile shows fewer than 500,000 distinct CDR3 sequences, around 15% of them singletons. These data also featured in a second study, about T cells in Graves' hyperthyroidism and ophthalmopathy.

The sequenced sample was peripheral blood mononuclear cells (PBMCs), obtained at new diagnosis, from a patient treated with antithyroid drugs. These receptors all stem from a man aged 35 to 55 with Graves disease.

This clonotype has at least ten counts. This chain uses TRBV5-1 with TRBJ2-2, with TRBD2 matching over 8 bases. Germline V gives CDR1 SGHRS, CDR2 YFSETQ. The V gene end was trimmed by 0 bases and the J gene end by 0 bases; junction bases not matched to a gene: 1. This CDR3 region has 16 residues. The CDR3 DNA sequence: TGCGCCAGCAGCTTGGCGGGACTAGCGAACACCGGGGAGCTGTTTTTT. This translates into CASSLAGLANTGELFF.

The rearrangement links TRBV13 to TRBJ2-3; 10 bases map to TRBD2. Germline V gene data show CDR1 as PRHDT and CDR2 as FYEKMQ (reference sequence). The CDR3 loop spans 15 amino acids. Germline trimming cut 5 bases from V and 6 bases from J; bases unmatched to any gene: 8. This CDR3 is CASSRSGRAGDTQYF. The CDR3 bases are TGTGCCAGCAGCCGAAGCGGGAGGGCCGGGGATACGCAGTATTTT.

The chain uses TRBV24-1 and TRBJ2-3; 10 nucleotides align to TRBD2. V shed 12 bases, J shed 0 bases, and the junction held 5 bases outside the gene matches. CDR1 is KGHDR, CDR2 SFDVKD, per germline. The CDR3 consists of 14 residues. The DNA of the CDR3 is TGTGCCGCCGGGACTAGCGAAAGCACAGATACGCAGTATTTT. As protein: CAAGTSESTDTQYF.

This clonotype was seen repeatedly, ten times or more. The gene calls are TRBV2 and TRBJ2-1; maybe TRBD1 (6 bases). Trimming left V 9 bases short and J 1 base short, with 10 bases between. The CDR3 sequence is 13 residues long. The germline gives CDR1 SNHLY, CDR2 FYNNEI. In nucleotides, the CDR3 is TGTGCCAGTTCCACAGGGTCCTACAATGAGCAGTTCTTC. It codes for CASSTGSYNEQFF.

This clonotype appeared many times. V usage is TRBV28 and J usage is TRBJ2-7; D is unclear. Trimming cost V 3 bases and J 3 bases, with 6 bases left between them. This CDR3 has 12 residues. In germline, CDR1 is MDHEN, CDR2 SYDVKM. The CDR3 loop reads CASSFRSYEQYF. The CDR3 DNA is TGTGCCAGCAGTTTCCGCAGCTACGAGCAGTACTTC.

This clonotype has a count of ten or more. The rearrangement links TRBV2 to TRBJ2-5; D gene uncertain. The germline CDR1 and CDR2 sequences are SNHLY and FYNNEI. Trimming left V 6 bases short and J 5 bases short, with 13 bases between. CDR3 length: 13 amino acids. DNA for the CDR3: TGTGCCAGCAGCCCTTCCCTGGGGGAGACCCAGTACTTC. Translation gives CASSPSLGETQYF. The variable domain in full, completed from reference TRBV2 and TRBJ2-5, reads EPEVTQTPSHQVTQMGQEVILRCVPISNHLYFYWYRQILGQKVEFLVSFYNNEISEKSEIFDDQFSVERPDGSNFTLKIRSTKLEDSAMYFCASSPSLGETQYFGPGTRLLVL.

This clonotype was observed at least ten times. This chain links TRBV2 with TRBJ2-7, with D possibly matching TRBD1 (5 bases). V was clipped by 1 base and J by 3 bases, with 10 bases between them. The CDR3 contains 14 residues. Germline lookup yields CDR1 SNHLY and CDR2 FYNNEI. The CDR3 bases are TGTGCCAGCAGTGAAGACAGGTTGGACTACGAGCAGTACTTC. Translated, it gives CASSEDRLDYEQYF. Variable domain in full (rest from reference TRBV2 and TRBJ2-7): EPEVTQTPSHQVTQMGQEVILRCVPISNHLYFYWYRQILGQKVEFLVSFYNNEISEKSEIFDDQFSVERPDGSNFTLKIRSTKLEDSAMYFCASSEDRLDYEQYFGPGTRLTVT.

This clonotype was seen ten or more times. This rearrangement joins TRBV24-1 to TRBJ1-2; possibly TRBD1 for D (6 bases). The V end was cut by 5 bases, the J end by 7 bases, with 16 bases between. The V gene's germline CDR1 is KGHDR and CDR2 SFDVKD. The CDR3 is made up of 14 amino acids. CDR3 coding DNA: TGTGCCACCAGTGGCTCCGGGACACCCCTTGGCTACACCTTC. As protein: CATSGSGTPLGYTF.

The table lists this clonotype with many counts. J is TRBJ2-1 and V is TRBV30; TRBD2 agrees at 10 bases. With 2 bases clipped from V and 3 bases from J, the junction kept 4 bases outside the gene matches. The CDR3 has 15 residues. Germline CDR1 is GTSNPN and CDR2 is SVGIG (reference sequence). CDR3 residues: CAWSPIAGGYNEQFF. The CDR3 nucleotides read TGTGCCTGGAGTCCGATAGCGGGAGGCTACAATGAGCAGTTCTTC.